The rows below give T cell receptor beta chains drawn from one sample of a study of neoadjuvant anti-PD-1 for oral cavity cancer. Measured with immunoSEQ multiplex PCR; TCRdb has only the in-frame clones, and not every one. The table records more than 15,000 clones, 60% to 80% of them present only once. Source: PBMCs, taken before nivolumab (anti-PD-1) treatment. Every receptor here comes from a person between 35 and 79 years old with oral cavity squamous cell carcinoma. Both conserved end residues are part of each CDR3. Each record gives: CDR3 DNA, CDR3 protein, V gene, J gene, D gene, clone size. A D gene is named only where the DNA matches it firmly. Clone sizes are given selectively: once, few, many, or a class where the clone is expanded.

TGCGCCAGCAGCCTTACAGCGACCCAACCGGGAGGGGGGGGGACCCAGTACTTC	CASSLTATQPGGGGTQYF	TRBV5-1	TRBJ2-5	TRBD2	-
TGTGCCACCAGCAGAGATCGTGGCTCACAGGGGTCGACCCAGTACTTC	CATSRDRGSQGSTQYF	TRBV15	TRBJ2-5	TRBD1	-
TGTGCCAGCTCGCCGGATCCTAGCGGGAGGGTAAACGAGCAGTACTTC	CASSPDPSGRVNEQYF	TRBV2	TRBJ2-7	TRBD2	-
TGTGCCAGCAGAACCAGGGGGCCCAGAGAGACCCAGTACTTC	CASRTRGPRETQYF	TRBV6-5	TRBJ2-5	TRBD1	-
TGCGCCAGCAGCCAAGACCCCAGCCGAGCGGGGCAAAGCTCCTACAATGAGCAGTTCTTC	CASSQDPSRAGQSSYNEQFF	TRBV4-1	TRBJ2-1	TRBD2	-
TGCGCCAGCAGCGTTACAGGGGTCGAGCAGTTCTTC	CASSVTGVEQFF	TRBV5-1	TRBJ2-1	TRBD1	-
TGTGCCAGCAGCGTAGGGAGGCAGCCCCACGAGCAGTACTTC	CASSVGRQPHEQYF	TRBV9	TRBJ2-7	-	-
TGTGCCAGCAGTGACAGCGGGAGGGCCGACGAGCAGTACTTC	CASSDSGRADEQYF	TRBV6-1	TRBJ2-7	TRBD2	-
TGTGCCAGCCAAGCGGGAGTTGGGTACAATGAGCAGTTCTTC	CASQAGVGYNEQFF	TRBV27	TRBJ2-1	TRBD2	-
TGTGCCAGCAGTTCGGGGGGGGCGTTAGTGGACGAGCAGTACTTC	CASSSGGALVDEQYF	TRBV6-5	TRBJ2-7	TRBD2	-
TGTGCCAGCAGTTCACTCGTAAAGGGGTATTACGAGCAGTACTTC	CASSSLVKGYYEQYF	TRBV28	TRBJ2-7	-	-
TGTGCCAGCAGATTGGGAGCGCGAGCTTTCTTT	CASRLGARAFF	TRBV4-2	TRBJ1-1	-	few
TGTGCCATCAGTGGATTCTCTAGCACAGATACGCAGTATTTT	CAISGFSSTDTQYF	TRBV10-3	TRBJ2-3	-	-
TGTGCCACGCTTAACACCGGGGAGCTGTTTTTT	CATLNTGELFF	TRBV10-3	TRBJ2-2	-	once
TGTGCCAGTTGGGGCGGGCTCGGCAATCAGCCCCAGCATTTT	CASWGGLGNQPQHF	TRBV28	TRBJ1-5	-	few
TGTGCCAGCAGTTACTCTGGCGGGAGGGCCTGGGATGAGCAGTTCTTC	CASSYSGGRAWDEQFF	TRBV6-5	TRBJ2-1	TRBD2	-
TGCAGCCATGGAGGAGATACGCAGTATTTT	CSHGGDTQYF	TRBV29-1	TRBJ2-3	-	-
TGTGCCAGCAGCGCGCTTTCTCAAGAGACCCAGTACTTC	CASSALSQETQYF	TRBV9	TRBJ2-5	-	-
TGTGCCTGGAGTGAGAGGGGGGCCAACGTCCTGACTTTC	CAWSERGANVLTF	TRBV30	TRBJ2-6	-	-
TGTGCCAGCAGCCCGACAGGTAACGGCGGTCAGCCCCAGCATTTT	CASSPTGNGGQPQHF	TRBV9	TRBJ1-5	-	-
TGTGCCAGCAGCTTGGTAGGACGCGGGAACACTGAAGCTTTCTTT	CASSLVGRGNTEAFF	TRBV5-6	TRBJ1-1	-	-
TGCAGCGTTGGCGGTGATTACTATGGCTACACCTTC	CSVGGDYYGYTF	TRBV29-1	TRBJ1-2	-	-
TGTGCCAGCAGACTAGGTTCCCATGAGCAGTTCTTC	CASRLGSHEQFF	TRBV6-5	TRBJ2-1	-	-
TGCGCCAGCAGCTTGGGAGGACAGCTGTATGGCTACACCTTC	CASSLGGQLYGYTF	TRBV5-1	TRBJ1-2	-	-
TGTGCCAGCAGGATGAGCGGGAGTTGGGAGGATGAGCAGTTCTTC	CASRMSGSWEDEQFF	TRBV6-5	TRBJ2-1	TRBD2	-
TGTGCCAGTAGTATAGGGTTCGGGGAGCTGTTTTTT	CASSIGFGELFF	TRBV19	TRBJ2-2	-	-
TGTGCCAGCAGCCGGAATGAGCAGTTCTTC	CASSRNEQFF	TRBV28	TRBJ2-1	-	-
TGTGCCACCATCATCCGGGACACAGCCTACGAGCAGTACTTC	CATIIRDTAYEQYF	TRBV15	TRBJ2-7	-	-
TGTGCCAGCAGCTTAACCGACAGGTCAACTAATGAAAAACTGTTTTTT	CASSLTDRSTNEKLFF	TRBV11-2	TRBJ1-4	-	-
TGTGCCTGGTTGACAGGGTATGAAGGCTACACCTTC	CAWLTGYEGYTF	TRBV30	TRBJ1-2	TRBD1	once
TGCGCCAGCAGCCTAGGACTAGCGGGAGTAGGGGAGCAGTTCTTC	CASSLGLAGVGEQFF	TRBV10-2	TRBJ2-1	TRBD2	-
TGTGCCAGTAGTCTCATAGCGGGACCCTCCCCAGAGACCCAGTACTTC	CASSLIAGPSPETQYF	TRBV19	TRBJ2-5	TRBD2	-
TGCGCCAGCAGCCCGACCCAAGAGACCCAGTACTTC	CASSPTQETQYF	TRBV5-1	TRBJ2-5	-	-
TGTGCCAGCAGCTTGGGAGGGGCCGAATACGAGCAGTACTTC	CASSLGGAEYEQYF	TRBV5-4	TRBJ2-7	-	-
TGCAGCGGGTCAGAGATTGGTGCTGAAGCTTTCTTT	CSGSEIGAEAFF	TRBV29-1	TRBJ1-1	-	-
TGTGCCAGCAGCTTGCTTTCGGTAGTTAACACCGGGGAGCTGTTTTTT	CASSLLSVVNTGELFF	TRBV5-6	TRBJ2-2	-	-
TGTGCCAGTAGTGCCAGGACTAGCGGCTTGAATGAGCAGTTCTTC	CASSARTSGLNEQFF	TRBV19	TRBJ2-1	TRBD2	-
TGTGCCAGCAGTGAAGACAGGACTGCACGTGGAAACACCATATATTTT	CASSEDRTARGNTIYF	TRBV6-1	TRBJ1-3	-	-
TGTGCCAGCAGTTGGCGACAGTCCTACGAGCAGTACTTC	CASSWRQSYEQYF	TRBV6-5	TRBJ2-7	-	few
TGTGCCAGCAGCTTAGGAGGGGGGCTCACTGAAGCTTTCTTT	CASSLGGGLTEAFF	TRBV13	TRBJ1-1	-	-
TGTGCCAGCAGCCTAGGGCCAGCGGGGACCGCCTACGAGCAGTACTTC	CASSLGPAGTAYEQYF	TRBV9	TRBJ2-7	TRBD2	-
TGTGCCTGGGACCGACAGGGTTTTACTGAAGCTTTCTTT	CAWDRQGFTEAFF	TRBV30	TRBJ1-1	TRBD1	-
TGTGCCACCGGGACAGGGCACTACACTGAAGCTTTCTTT	CATGTGHYTEAFF	TRBV27	TRBJ1-1	TRBD1	-
TGTGCCAGCAGCGCTGGCGACTCCTTTAATGAGCAGTTCTTC	CASSAGDSFNEQFF	TRBV7-9	TRBJ2-1	-	-
TGCGCCAGCAGCTTGGGACAGTCAGGGGAAAAACTGTTTTTT	CASSLGQSGEKLFF	TRBV5-1	TRBJ1-4	-	-
TGTGCCAGCAGCTTAGAGACAGGCCTTCTGACCTTC	CASSLETGLLTF	TRBV11-3	TRBJ1-2	-	-
TGCGCCAGCAGCGAAGGACAGGGATTTACTGAAGCTTTCTTT	CASSEGQGFTEAFF	TRBV5-1	TRBJ1-1	TRBD1	few
TGTGCCAGCAATAAGGACAGCAACTATGGCTACACCTTC	CASNKDSNYGYTF	TRBV2	TRBJ1-2	-	few
TGTGCCGTTCGGAGCAGGGGGGGGGAGACCCAGTACTTC	CAVRSRGGETQYF	TRBV6-5	TRBJ2-5	-	once
TGTGCCAGCAGTGAGGGACTCTTCACAGATACGCAGTATTTT	CASSEGLFTDTQYF	TRBV25-1	TRBJ2-3	-	-
TGTGCCAGCAGCTTATTCCCCGGGGAGCTGTTTTTT	CASSLFPGELFF	TRBV7-9	TRBJ2-2	-	-
TGTGCCAGCAGCTTAGGAAGTAGCGGGAGCCTGGCAGATACGCAGTATTTT	CASSLGSSGSLADTQYF	TRBV7-9	TRBJ2-3	TRBD2	-
TGTGCCAGCAGTGAATGGTGGACTAGCGGCCCCGAAACGGACGAGCAGTACTTC	CASSEWWTSGPETDEQYF	TRBV25-1	TRBJ2-7	TRBD2	-
TGCGCCAGCAGTGACGACGGGTGGCAAGAGACCCAGTACTTC	CASSDDGWQETQYF	TRBV10-1	TRBJ2-5	-	-
TGTGCCAGCAGTGAAGCGGCCTGGGCGAGGGTGAATACCGGGGAGCTGTTTTTT	CASSEAAWARVNTGELFF	TRBV6-1	TRBJ2-2	-	-